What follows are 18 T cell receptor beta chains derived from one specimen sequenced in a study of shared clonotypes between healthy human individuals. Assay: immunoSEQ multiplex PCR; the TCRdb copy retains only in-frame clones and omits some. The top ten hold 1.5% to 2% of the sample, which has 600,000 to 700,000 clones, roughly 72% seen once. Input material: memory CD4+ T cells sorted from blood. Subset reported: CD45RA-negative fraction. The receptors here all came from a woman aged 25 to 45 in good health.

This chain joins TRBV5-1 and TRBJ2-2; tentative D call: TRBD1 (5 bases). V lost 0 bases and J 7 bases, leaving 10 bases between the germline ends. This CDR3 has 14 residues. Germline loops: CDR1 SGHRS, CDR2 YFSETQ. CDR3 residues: CASSLARRDGELFF. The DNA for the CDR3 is TGCGCCAGCAGCTTGGCCCGCAGGGACGGGGAGCTGTTTTTT.

The CDR3 here is CAISGISTDTQYF. CDR3 in DNA: TGTGCCATCAGCGGCATTAGCACAGATACGCAGTATTTT. The chain employs TRBV10-3 and TRBJ2-3; D gene ambiguous. Trimming pared 6 bases from V and 0 bases from J, leaving 7 bases between. There are 13 residues in the CDR3. The germline CDR1 and CDR2 sequences are ENHRY and SYGVKD.

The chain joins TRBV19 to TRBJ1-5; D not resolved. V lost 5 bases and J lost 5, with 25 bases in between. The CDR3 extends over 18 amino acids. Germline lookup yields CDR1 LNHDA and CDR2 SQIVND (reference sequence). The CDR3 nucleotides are TGTGCCAGTAGTCCCCCGGGGAGAACGGGGTGGTTTGATCAGCCCCAGCATTTT. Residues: CASSPPGRTGWFDQPQHF.

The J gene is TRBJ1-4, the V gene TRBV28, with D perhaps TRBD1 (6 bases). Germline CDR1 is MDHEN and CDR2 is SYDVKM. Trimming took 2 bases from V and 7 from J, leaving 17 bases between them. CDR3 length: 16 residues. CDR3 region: CASSLDSGGAREKLFF. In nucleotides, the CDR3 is TGTGCCAGCAGTTTAGACAGCGGGGGGGCGCGTGAAAAACTGTTTTTT.

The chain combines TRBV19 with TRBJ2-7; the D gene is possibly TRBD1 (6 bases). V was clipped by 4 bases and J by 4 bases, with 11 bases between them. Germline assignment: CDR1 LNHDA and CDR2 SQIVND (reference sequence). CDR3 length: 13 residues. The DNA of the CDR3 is TGTGCCAGTAGTAACTTGGACAGTTACGAGCAGTACTTC. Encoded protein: CASSNLDSYEQYF.

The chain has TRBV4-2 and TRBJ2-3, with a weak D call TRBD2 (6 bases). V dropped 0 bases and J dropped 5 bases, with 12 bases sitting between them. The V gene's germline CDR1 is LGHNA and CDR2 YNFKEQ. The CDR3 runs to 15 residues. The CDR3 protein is CASSQELVRGDTQYF. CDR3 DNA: TGTGCCAGCAGCCAAGAGCTAGTGCGGGGAGATACGCAGTATTTT.

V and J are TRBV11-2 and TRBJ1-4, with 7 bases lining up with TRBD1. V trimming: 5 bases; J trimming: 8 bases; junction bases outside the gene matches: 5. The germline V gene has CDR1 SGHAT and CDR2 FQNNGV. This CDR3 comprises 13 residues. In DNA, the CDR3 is TGTGCCAGCAGCCAGGGGGGTCGGGAAAAACTGTTTTTT. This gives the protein CASSQGGREKLFF.

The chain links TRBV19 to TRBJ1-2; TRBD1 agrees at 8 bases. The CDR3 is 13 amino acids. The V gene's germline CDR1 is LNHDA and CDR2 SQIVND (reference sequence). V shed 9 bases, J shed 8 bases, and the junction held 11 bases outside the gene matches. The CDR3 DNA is TGTGCCAGCTCCTTCCAGGGGGCTGGAGGCTACACCTTC. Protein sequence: CASSFQGAGGYTF.

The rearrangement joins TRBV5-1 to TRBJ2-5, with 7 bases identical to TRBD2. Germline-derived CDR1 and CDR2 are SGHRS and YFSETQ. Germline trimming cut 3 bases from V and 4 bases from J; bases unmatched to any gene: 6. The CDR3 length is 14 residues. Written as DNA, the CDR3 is TGCGCCAGCAGCTCTCACTTAGCGGGAGAGACCCAGTACTTC. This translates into CASSSHLAGETQYF.

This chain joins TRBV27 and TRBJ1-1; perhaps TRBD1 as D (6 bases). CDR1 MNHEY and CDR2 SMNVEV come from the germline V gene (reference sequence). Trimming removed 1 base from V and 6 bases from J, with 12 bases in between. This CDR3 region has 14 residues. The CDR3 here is CASSLFQGRAEAFF. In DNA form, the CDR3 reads TGTGCCAGCAGTTTATTTCAGGGGAGGGCTGAAGCTTTCTTT.

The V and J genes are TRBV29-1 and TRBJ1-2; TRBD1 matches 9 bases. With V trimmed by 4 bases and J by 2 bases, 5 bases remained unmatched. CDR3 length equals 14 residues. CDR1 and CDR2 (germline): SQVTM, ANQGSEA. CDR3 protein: CSVVAGTGNYGYTF. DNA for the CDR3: TGCAGCGTTGTTGCCGGGACAGGGAACTATGGCTACACCTTC.

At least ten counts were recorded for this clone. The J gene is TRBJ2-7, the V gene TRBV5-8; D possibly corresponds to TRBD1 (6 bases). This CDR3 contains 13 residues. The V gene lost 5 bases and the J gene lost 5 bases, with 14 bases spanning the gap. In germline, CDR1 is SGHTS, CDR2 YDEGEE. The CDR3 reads CASRGKGVHEQYF. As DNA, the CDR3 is TGTGCCAGCAGAGGGAAGGGGGTCCACGAGCAGTACTTC. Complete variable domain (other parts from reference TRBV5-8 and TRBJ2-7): EAGVTQSPTHLIKTRGQQATLRCSPISGHTSVYWYQQALGLGLQFLLWYDEGEERNRGNFPPRFSGRQFPNYSSELNVNALELEDSALYLCASRGKGVHEQYFGPGTRLTVT.

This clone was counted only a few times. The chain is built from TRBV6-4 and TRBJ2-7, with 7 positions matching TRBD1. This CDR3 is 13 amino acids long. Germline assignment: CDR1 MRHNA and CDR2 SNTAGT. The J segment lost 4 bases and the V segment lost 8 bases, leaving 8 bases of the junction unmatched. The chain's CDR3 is CASRRQGGYEQYF. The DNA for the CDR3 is TGTGCCAGCCGTCGACAGGGTGGTTACGAGCAGTACTTC.

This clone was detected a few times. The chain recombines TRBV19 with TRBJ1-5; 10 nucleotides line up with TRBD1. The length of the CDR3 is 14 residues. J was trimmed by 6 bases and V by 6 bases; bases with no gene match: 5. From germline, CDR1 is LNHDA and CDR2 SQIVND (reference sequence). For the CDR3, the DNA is TGTGCCAGTAGCACCGGACAGGGGGTTCAGCCCCAGCATTTT. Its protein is CASSTGQGVQPQHF.

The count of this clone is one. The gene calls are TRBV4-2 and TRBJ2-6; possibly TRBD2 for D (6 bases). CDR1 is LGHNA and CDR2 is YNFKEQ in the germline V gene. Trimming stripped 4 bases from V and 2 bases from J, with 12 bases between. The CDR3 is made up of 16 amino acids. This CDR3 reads CASSRASDPGANVLTF. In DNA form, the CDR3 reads TGTGCCAGCAGCCGAGCTAGCGATCCTGGGGCCAACGTCCTGACTTTC.

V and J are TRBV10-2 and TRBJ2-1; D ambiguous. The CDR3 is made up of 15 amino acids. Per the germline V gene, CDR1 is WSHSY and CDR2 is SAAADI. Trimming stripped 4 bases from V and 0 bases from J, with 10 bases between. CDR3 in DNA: TGCGCCAGCAGTGCCGGGCTAAGCTCCTACAATGAGCAGTTCTTC. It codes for CASSAGLSSYNEQFF.

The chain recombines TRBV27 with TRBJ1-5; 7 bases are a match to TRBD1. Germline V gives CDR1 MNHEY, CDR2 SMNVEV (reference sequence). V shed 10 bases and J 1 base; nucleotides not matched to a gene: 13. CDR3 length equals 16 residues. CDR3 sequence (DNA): TGTGCCACCAAAAAAGGGGGCGCGAGCAGCAATCAGCCCCAGCATTTT. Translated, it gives CATKKGGASSNQPQHF.

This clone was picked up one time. The CDR3 reads CASSDFFGANTGELFF. CDR3 coding DNA: TGTGCCAGCAGTGATTTTTTTGGAGCGAACACCGGGGAGCTGTTTTTT. The chain joins TRBV2 to TRBJ2-2; no definite D call. The CDR3 runs 16 residues. In germline, CDR1 is SNHLY, CDR2 FYNNEI. V dropped 3 bases and J dropped 0 bases, with 11 bases sitting between them.